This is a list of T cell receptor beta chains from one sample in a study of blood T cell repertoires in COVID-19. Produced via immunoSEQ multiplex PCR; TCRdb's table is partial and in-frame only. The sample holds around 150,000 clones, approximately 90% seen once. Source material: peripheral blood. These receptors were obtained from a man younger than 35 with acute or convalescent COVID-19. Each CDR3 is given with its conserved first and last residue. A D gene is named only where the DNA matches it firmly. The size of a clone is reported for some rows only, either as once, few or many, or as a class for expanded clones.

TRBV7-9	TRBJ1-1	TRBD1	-	CASSLMGQGLLNTEAFF	TGTGCCAGCAGCTTAATGGGACAGGGGCTACTGAACACTGAAGCTTTCTTT
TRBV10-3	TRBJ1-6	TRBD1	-	CAISRKDRGEGSPLHF	TGTGCCATCAGTCGAAAGGACAGGGGGGAAGGATCACCCCTCCACTTT
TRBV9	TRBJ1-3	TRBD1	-	CASSTGQVAGNTIYF	TGTGCCAGCAGCACTGGACAGGTTGCTGGAAACACCATATATTTT
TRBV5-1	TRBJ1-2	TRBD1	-	CASSQTGDYYGYTF	TGCGCCAGCAGCCAGACAGGGGATTACTATGGCTACACCTTC
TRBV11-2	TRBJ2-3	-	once	CASSLGRYTQYF	TGTGCCAGCAGCTTGGGGCGGTATACGCAGTATTTT
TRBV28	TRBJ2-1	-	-	CASSYGTLRDEQFF	TGTGCCAGCAGTTACGGGACACTCCGCGATGAGCAGTTCTTC
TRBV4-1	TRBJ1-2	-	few	CASSQEGGRGRDGYTF	TGCGCCAGCAGCCAAGAGGGTGGTCGTGGGAGGGATGGCTACACCTTC
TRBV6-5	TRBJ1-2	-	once	CASSYEINYGYTF	TGTGCCAGCAGTTACGAGATTAACTATGGCTACACCTTC
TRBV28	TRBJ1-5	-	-	CASSLSVALGSSNQPQHF	TGTGCCAGCAGTTTATCAGTGGCACTGGGGAGTAGCAATCAGCCCCAGCATTTT
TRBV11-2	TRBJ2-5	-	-	CASSLAIQETQYF	TGTGCCAGCAGCTTAGCCATCCAAGAGACCCAGTACTTC
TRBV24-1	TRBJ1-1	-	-	CATSAETGLGTEAFF	TGTGCCACCAGTGCTGAAACAGGGTTGGGCACTGAAGCTTTCTTT
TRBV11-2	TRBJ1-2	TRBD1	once	CASSPDRDNYGYTF	TGTGCCAGCAGCCCGGACAGGGACAACTATGGCTACACCTTC
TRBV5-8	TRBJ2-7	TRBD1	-	CASSSWTGPLYEQYF	TGTGCCAGCAGCTCCTGGACAGGGCCGCTCTACGAGCAGTACTTC
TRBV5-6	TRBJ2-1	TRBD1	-	CATERQGQSVF	TGTGCCACCGAACGACAGGGCCAATCGGTCTTC
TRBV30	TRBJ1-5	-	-	CAWSLDSSNQPQHF	TGTGCCTGGAGTCTCGACAGTAGCAATCAGCCCCAGCATTTT
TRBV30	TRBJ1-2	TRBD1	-	CACFTPGGANYGYTF	TGTGCCTGCTTTACTCCAGGGGGCGCGAACTATGGCTACACCTTC
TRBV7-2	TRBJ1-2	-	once	CASSLGAQGWGYTF	TGTGCCAGCAGCTTAGGGGCACAGGGTTGGGGCTACACCTTC
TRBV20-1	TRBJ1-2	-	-	CSAEGGGYTF	TGCAGTGCTGAAGGGGGTGGCTACACCTTC
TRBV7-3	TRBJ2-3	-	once	CASSLNGGDTQYF	TGTGCCAGCAGCTTAAATGGAGGGGATACGCAGTATTTT
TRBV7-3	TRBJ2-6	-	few	CASSSGQPGANVLTF	TGTGCCAGCAGCTCCGGACAACCTGGGGCCAACGTCCTGACTTTC
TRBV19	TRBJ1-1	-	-	CASTGNTEAFF	TGTGCCAGTACGGGGAACACTGAAGCTTTCTTT
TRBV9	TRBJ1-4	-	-	CASSPSPGAEKLFF	TGTGCCAGCAGCCCCAGTCCAGGGGCTGAAAAACTGTTTTTT
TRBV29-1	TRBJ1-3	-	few	CSVVQGAGNTIYF	TGCAGCGTGGTACAGGGTGCTGGAAACACCATATATTTT
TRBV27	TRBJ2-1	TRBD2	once	CASSFGTSGGPRDEQFF	TGTGCCAGCAGTTTCGGGACTAGCGGGGGGCCGAGGGATGAGCAGTTCTTC
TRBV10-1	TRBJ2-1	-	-	CASSAGYLNEQFF	TGCGCCAGCAGTGCAGGGTACCTCAATGAGCAGTTCTTC
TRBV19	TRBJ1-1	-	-	CASSILGAMNTEAFF	TGTGCCAGTAGTATCCTAGGAGCCATGAACACTGAAGCTTTCTTT
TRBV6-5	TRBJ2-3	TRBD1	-	CASSYSQGALDTQYF	TGTGCCAGCAGTTACTCGCAGGGGGCGTTAGATACGCAGTATTTT
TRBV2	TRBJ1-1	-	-	CASTRSGMNTEAFF	TGTGCCAGCACCCGGTCGGGTATGAACACTGAAGCTTTCTTT
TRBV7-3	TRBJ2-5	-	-	CASSLSDQETQYF	TGTGCCAGCAGCTTATCCGACCAAGAGACCCAGTACTTC
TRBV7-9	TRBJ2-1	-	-	CASRQYGAGREQFF	TGTGCCAGCAGACAATATGGGGCAGGACGTGAGCAGTTCTTC
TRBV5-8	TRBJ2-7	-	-	CASSLGGSYSYEQYF	TGTGCCAGCAGCTTGGGAGGGTCCTACTCCTACGAGCAGTACTTC
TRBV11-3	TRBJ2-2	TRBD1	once	CASSSYRGETGELFF	TGTGCCAGCAGCTCTTACAGGGGGGAGACCGGGGAGCTGTTTTTT
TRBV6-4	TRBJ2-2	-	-	CASSDSIAGELFF	TGTGCCAGCAGTGACTCGATAGCCGGGGAGCTGTTTTTT
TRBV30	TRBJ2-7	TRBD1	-	CAWGQDSYEQYF	TGTGCCTGGGGACAGGACTCCTACGAGCAGTACTTC
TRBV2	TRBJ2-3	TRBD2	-	CASSPFSGGSTDTQYF	TGTGCCAGCAGCCCCTTTAGCGGGGGGAGCACAGATACGCAGTATTTT
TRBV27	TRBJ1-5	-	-	CASSLNRGDQPQHF	TGTGCCAGCAGTTTAAATAGGGGTGATCAGCCCCAGCATTTT
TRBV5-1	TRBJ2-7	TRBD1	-	CASRAWVGDRVGF	TGCGCCAGCAGAGCTTGGGTTGGGGACAGGGTTGGGTTC